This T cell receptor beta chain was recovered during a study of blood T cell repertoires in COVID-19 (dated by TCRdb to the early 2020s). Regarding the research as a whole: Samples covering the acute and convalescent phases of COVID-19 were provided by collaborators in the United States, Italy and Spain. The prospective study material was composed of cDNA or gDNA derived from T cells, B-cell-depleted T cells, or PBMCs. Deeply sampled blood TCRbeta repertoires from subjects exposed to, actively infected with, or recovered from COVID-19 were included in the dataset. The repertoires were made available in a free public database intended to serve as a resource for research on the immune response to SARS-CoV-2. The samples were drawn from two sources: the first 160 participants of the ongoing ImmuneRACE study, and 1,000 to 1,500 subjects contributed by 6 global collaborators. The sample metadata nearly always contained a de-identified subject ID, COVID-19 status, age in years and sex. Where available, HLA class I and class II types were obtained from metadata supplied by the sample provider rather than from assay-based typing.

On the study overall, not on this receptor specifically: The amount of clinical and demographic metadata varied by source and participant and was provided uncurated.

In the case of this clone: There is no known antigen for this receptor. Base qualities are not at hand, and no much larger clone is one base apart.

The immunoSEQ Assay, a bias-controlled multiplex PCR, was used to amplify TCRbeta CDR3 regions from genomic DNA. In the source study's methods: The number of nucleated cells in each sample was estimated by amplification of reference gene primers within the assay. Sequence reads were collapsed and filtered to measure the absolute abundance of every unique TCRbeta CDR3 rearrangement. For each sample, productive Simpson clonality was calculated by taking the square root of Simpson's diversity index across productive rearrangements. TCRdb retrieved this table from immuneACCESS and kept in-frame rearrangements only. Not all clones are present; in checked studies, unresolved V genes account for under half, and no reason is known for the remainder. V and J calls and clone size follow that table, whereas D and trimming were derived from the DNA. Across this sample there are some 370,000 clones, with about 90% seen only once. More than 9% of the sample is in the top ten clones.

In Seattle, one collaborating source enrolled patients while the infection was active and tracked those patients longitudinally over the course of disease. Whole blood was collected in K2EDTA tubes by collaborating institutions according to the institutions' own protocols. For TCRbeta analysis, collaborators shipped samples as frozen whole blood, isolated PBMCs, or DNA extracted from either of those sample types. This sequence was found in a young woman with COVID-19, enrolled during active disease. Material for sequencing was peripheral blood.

DNA sequence: TGTGCCAGCAGTGGACAGGGTTTCTACGAGCAGTACTTC. This gives the protein CASSGQGFYEQYF. The receptor chain draws on TRBV2 and TRBJ2-7, with 7 junctional bases fitting TRBD1. The CDR3 sequence holds 13 residues, the cysteine and phenylalanine included. The kept DNA is CDR3 alone, 39 bases in frame from the first base. V is pruned by 4 bases and J by 3 bases, leaving 3 bases of the junction without a gene match. Sequences SNHLY (CDR1) and FYNNEI (CDR2) are obtained from the germline V gene.